These T cell receptor beta chains were read from a single sample in a study of type 1 regulatory T cells. From the reads, TCRdb called clonotypes with MiXCR, one entry per CDR3 protein. Of tens of thousands of distinct CDR3 sequences listed, less than 25% were seen once; the top ten hold around 8%. Their recognized antigens are unknown. The sample consisted of cultured type 1 regulatory T (Tr1) cells, either the whole culture or a sorted fraction (not recorded which). These receptors came from a human donor in good health. CDR3s include the opening cysteine and the closing phenylalanine or tryptophan. D genes are given only for firm matches. Clone size appears in some rows only: once, few, many, or a class for an expanded clone.

D: NA; J: TRBJ1-2; V: TRBV9; size: NA; CDR3: CASSVVEGMGGYTF; DNA: TGTGCCAGCAGCGTAGTTGAAGGCATGGGCGGCTACACCTTC
D: NA; J: TRBJ1-2; V: TRBV5-1; size: NA; CDR3: CASSLVGSLSGYTF; DNA: TGCGCCAGCAGCTTGGTTGGGAGCCTCTCTGGCTACACCTTC
D: TRBD1; J: TRBJ2-7; V: TRBV10-3; size: NA; CDR3: CAITTGQGKYEQYF; DNA: TGTGCCATCACCACGGGACAGGGGAAATACGAGCAGTACTTC
D: NA; J: TRBJ2-7; V: TRBV20-1; size: few; CDR3: CSARGQPDYEQYF; DNA: TGCAGTGCTAGAGGACAGCCAGACTACGAGCAGTACTTC
D: NA; J: TRBJ2-2; V: TRBV3-1; size: NA; CDR3: CASSLHSGELFF; DNA: TGTGCCAGCAGCCTCCACTCCGGGGAGCTGTTTTTT
D: NA; J: TRBJ2-1; V: TRBV4-3; size: NA; CDR3: CASSQILDNEQFF; DNA: TGCGCCAGCAGCCAAATACTGGACAATGAGCAGTTCTTC
D: TRBD2; J: TRBJ2-7; V: TRBV18; size: NA; CDR3: CASSRGLAGEEYEQYF; DNA: TGTGCCAGCTCACGGGGGCTAGCGGGAGAGGAATACGAGCAGTACTTC
D: NA; J: TRBJ2-1; V: TRBV5-6; size: NA; CDR3: CASSSWPLNEQFF; DNA: TGTGCCAGCAGCTCATGGCCGCTCAATGAGCAGTTCTTC
D: NA; J: TRBJ2-3; V: TRBV5-1; size: NA; CDR3: CASSLADVADTQYF; DNA: TGCGCCAGCAGCTTGGCAGACGTCGCAGATACGCAGTATTTT
D: TRBD2; J: TRBJ2-3; V: TRBV12-3/TRBV12-4; size: NA; CDR3: CASTRTSGRDTQYF; DNA: TGTGCCAGCACCCGCACTAGCGGGAGAGATACGCAGTATTTT
D: NA; J: TRBJ2-1; V: TRBV5-4; size: few; CDR3: CASSLERVGNEQFF; DNA: TGTGCCAGCAGCTTGGAAAGGGTAGGAAATGAGCAGTTCTTC
D: NA; J: TRBJ2-4; V: TRBV12-3/TRBV12-4; size: few; CDR3: CASTLYPLARAGNIQYF; DNA: TGTGCCAGCACCCTTTATCCGTTAGCGAGAGCGGGAAACATTCAGTACTTC
D: NA; J: TRBJ2-5; V: TRBV5-6; size: NA; CDR3: CASSLVQLGQETQYF; DNA: TGTGCCAGCAGCTTGGTGCAGTTAGGCCAAGAGACCCAGTACTTC
D: NA; J: TRBJ2-3; V: TRBV6-5; size: few; CDR3: CASSYSKDSDTQYF; DNA: TGTGCCAGCAGTTACTCGAAGGATTCAGATACGCAGTATTTT
D: TRBD1; J: TRBJ1-4; V: TRBV6-6; size: NA; CDR3: CASRNSGTGLLNEKLFF; DNA: TGTGCCAGCAGAAACTCCGGGACAGGGCTTCTTAATGAAAAACTGTTTTTT
D: NA; J: TRBJ2-5; V: TRBV7-6; size: NA; CDR3: CANSLGGGWGQETQYF; DNA: TGTGCCAACAGCTTAGGCGGTGGGTGGGGACAAGAGACCCAGTACTTC
D: NA; J: TRBJ1-1; V: TRBV29-1; size: NA; CDR3: CSVAWDTEAFF; DNA: TGCAGCGTCGCCTGGGACACTGAAGCTTTCTTT
D: NA; J: TRBJ1-1; V: TRBV12-3/TRBV12-4; size: few; CDR3: CASSLLSGTEAFF; DNA: TGTGCCAGCAGTCTATTATCGGGAACTGAAGCTTTCTTT
D: NA; J: TRBJ2-3; V: TRBV6-2/TRBV6-3; size: many; CDR3: CASCPRAIDTQYF; DNA: TGTGCCAGCTGCCCCAGAGCTATAGATACGCAGTATTTT
D: NA; J: TRBJ2-7; V: TRBV5-1; size: many; CDR3: CASSLGRFYEQYF; DNA: TGCGCCAGCAGCTTGGGACGGTTCTACGAGCAGTACTTC
D: NA; J: TRBJ2-1; V: TRBV14; size: few; CDR3: CASSQDRYSYNEQFF; DNA: TGTGCCAGCAGCCAAGATAGGTACTCCTACAATGAGCAGTTCTTC
D: TRBD1; J: TRBJ1-2; V: TRBV7-9; size: few; CDR3: CASSSGQGLYTF; DNA: TGTGCCAGCAGCTCGGGACAGGGCCTTTACACCTTC
D: TRBD1; J: TRBJ2-2; V: TRBV6-4; size: few; CDR3: CASRQGINTGELFF; DNA: TGTGCCAGCAGACAGGGGATTAACACCGGGGAGCTGTTTTTT
D: NA; J: TRBJ2-5; V: TRBV27; size: few; CDR3: CASSVRVRETQYF; DNA: TGTGCCAGCAGTGTCAGGGTTCGGGAGACCCAGTACTTC
D: NA; J: TRBJ2-3; V: TRBV20-1; size: few; CDR3: CSPYSPNPDTQYF; DNA: TGCAGTCCCTATAGCCCAAACCCAGATACGCAGTATTTT
D: NA; J: TRBJ2-7; V: TRBV20-1; size: few; CDR3: CSAPRDGSYEQYF; DNA: TGCAGTGCTCCTAGAGACGGGAGCTACGAGCAGTACTTC
D: TRBD2; J: TRBJ2-7; V: TRBV5-1; size: NA; CDR3: CASSLGPSGTYEQYF; DNA: TGCGCCAGCAGCTTGGGGCCTAGCGGGACCTACGAGCAGTACTTC
D: TRBD2; J: TRBJ2-1; V: TRBV5-1; size: NA; CDR3: CASSPPGGNSYNEQFF; DNA: TGCGCCAGCAGCCCCCCGGGGGGAAACTCCTACAATGAGCAGTTCTTC
D: NA; J: TRBJ1-1; V: TRBV28; size: few; CDR3: CASSVGPVVMNTEAFF; DNA: TGTGCCAGCAGTGTGGGACCGGTAGTTATGAACACTGAAGCTTTCTTT
D: NA; J: TRBJ2-3; V: TRBV28; size: NA; CDR3: CASSWDGTDTQYF; DNA: TGTGCCAGCAGTTGGGACGGCACAGATACGCAGTATTTT
D: NA; J: TRBJ1-4; V: TRBV20-1; size: few; CDR3: CSARANLNEKLFF; DNA: TGCAGTGCTAGAGCGAACCTAAATGAAAAACTGTTTTTT
D: TRBD1; J: TRBJ2-5; V: TRBV7-2; size: NA; CDR3: CASSSQGAQQTQYF; DNA: TGTGCCAGCAGTTCACAGGGGGCGCAACAGACCCAGTACTTC
D: NA; J: TRBJ2-1; V: TRBV24-1; size: NA; CDR3: CATSDTPGTRRMNNEQFF; DNA: TGTGCCACCAGTGATACCCCCGGGACACGGCGTATGAACAATGAGCAGTTCTTC
D: NA; J: TRBJ2-5; V: TRBV20-1; size: NA; CDR3: CSAEGVGETQYF; DNA: TGCAGTGCTGAGGGGGTTGGTGAGACCCAGTACTTC
D: TRBD2; J: TRBJ2-1; V: TRBV20-1; size: NA; CDR3: CSACGTSGYNEQFF; DNA: TGCAGTGCTTGTGGGACTAGCGGTTACAATGAGCAGTTCTTC
D: NA; J: TRBJ2-6; V: TRBV6-5; size: NA; CDR3: CASTQNRVSGANVLTF; DNA: TGTGCCAGCACTCAAAACAGGGTATCTGGGGCCAACGTCCTGACTTTC
D: NA; J: TRBJ2-2; V: TRBV30; size: few; CDR3: CAWTVLTGELFF; DNA: TGTGCCTGGACAGTACTCACCGGGGAGCTGTTTTTT
D: NA; J: TRBJ1-5; V: TRBV7-3; size: few; CDR3: CASSLKGGHQPQHF; DNA: TGTGCCAGCAGCTTAAAGGGAGGCCATCAGCCCCAGCATTTT
D: NA; J: TRBJ1-6; V: TRBV7-2; size: few; CDR3: CASSLEANSPLHF; DNA: TGTGCCAGCAGCTTAGAGGCAAATTCACCCCTCCACTTT
D: TRBD2; J: TRBJ2-1; V: TRBV5-1; size: NA; CDR3: CASSLLAGGRFEQFF; DNA: TGCGCCAGCAGCTTGCTAGCGGGAGGGCGGTTCGAGCAGTTCTTC